The clone carrying this T cell receptor (beta chain) was counted only a few times. Its matching antigen is unknown. This sample was taken from a study of neoadjuvant nivolumab and ipilimumab in lung cancer. Overall study context: Patients got nivolumab 3 mg/kg on days 1, 15 and 29; combination added ipilimumab 1 mg/kg day 1. General observations from the study: Resected-tumor TCR richness correlated positively with pretherapy blood richness. Only a small number of samples underwent TCR sequencing.

The V and J ends lost 7 bases and 4 bases, in that order; junction bases with no gene match: 8. This CDR3 has 15 amino acids. The V gene's germline CDR1 is MNHNS and CDR2 SASEGT. Profiling relied on immunoSEQ multiplex PCR, and the TCRdb table lists in-frame clones only, not all of them. The sample records 30,000 or so clones, 75% to 85% being singletons. This clonotype originated in an adult with non-small cell lung cancer. This chain uses TRBV6-1 with TRBJ1-2; 11 bases are shared with TRBD1. The sequenced sample was tumor tissue, obtained after neoadjuvant nivolumab, alone or with ipilimumab, at or shortly before surgery. For the CDR3, the DNA is TGTGCCAGCAACCCCGGACAGGGGGCGAGCTATGGCTACACCTTC. The encoded protein is CASNPGQGASYGYTF.